This is a list of T cell receptor beta chains from one sample in a study of blood T cell repertoires in COVID-19. Sequencing used immunoSEQ multiplex PCR; TCRdb keeps in-frame clones, though not all of them. This table holds about 330,000 clones, around 87% found once. The sequencing sample was made of PBMCs or T cells enriched from blood (not recorded which). Receptor source: a woman aged 30 to 39 who had recovered from COVID-19. Both conserved end residues are part of each CDR3. The D gene is left open where the match is weak. The size of a clone is reported for some rows only, either as once, few or many, or as a class for expanded clones.

NA	15	TRBD1	TRBJ1-5	TRBV3-1/TRBV3-2	CASSQGDRGHQPQHF	TGTGCCAGCAGCCAAGGGGACAGGGGTCATCAGCCCCAGCATTTT
NA	13	NA	TRBJ1-1	TRBV3-1/TRBV3-2	CASTPFGGVEAFF	TGTGCCAGCACCCCGTTTGGAGGGGTTGAAGCTTTCTTT
few	15	NA	TRBJ2-7	TRBV9	CASSVAGAAAYEQYF	TGTGCCAGCAGCGTAGCTGGGGCGGCAGCCTACGAGCAGTACTTC
NA	12	TRBD1	TRBJ2-7	TRBV5-4	CASSLDRGEQYF	TGTGCCAGCAGCTTAGACAGGGGCGAGCAGTACTTC
few	16	NA	TRBJ1-3	TRBV4-2	CASSPLWTGVGNTIYF	TGTGCCAGCAGCCCTTTATGGACCGGGGTCGGAAACACCATATATTTT
NA	13	TRBD2	TRBJ2-7	TRBV5-6	CASSWGLAHEQYF	TGTGCCAGCAGCTGGGGACTAGCCCACGAGCAGTACTTC
NA	15	NA	TRBJ1-1	TRBV7-9	CASSPLLGRDTEAFF	TGTGCCAGCAGCCCGTTATTAGGGAGGGACACTGAAGCTTTCTTT
NA	12	NA	TRBJ2-2	TRBV28	CASSLAAGELFF	TGTGCCAGCAGTTTAGCGGCCGGGGAGCTGTTTTTT
NA	14	TRBD1	TRBJ2-7	TRBV27	CASSWTGSTYEQYF	TGTGCCAGCAGTTGGACAGGGAGCACCTACGAGCAGTACTTC
NA	16	NA	TRBJ2-1	TRBV5-5	CASSPVFGEAYNEQFF	TGTGCCAGCAGTCCGGTCTTCGGGGAGGCCTACAATGAGCAGTTCTTC
NA	14	NA	TRBJ2-1	TRBV5-1	CASSSADVYNEQFF	TGCGCCAGCAGCTCAGCGGACGTATACAATGAGCAGTTCTTC
NA	16	NA	TRBJ2-3	TRBV7-2	CASSLNLIRTVDTQYF	TGTGCCAGCAGCTTAAACCTAATAAGGACAGTAGATACGCAGTATTTT
NA	19	NA	TRBJ2-6	TRBV7-2	CASSLGPTAPSSGANVLTF	TGTGCCAGCAGCTTAGGGCCGACAGCACCAAGCTCTGGGGCCAACGTCCTGACTTTC
NA	11	NA	TRBJ1-2	TRBV19	CASSIDEDYTF	TGTGCCAGTAGTATAGACGAGGACTACACCTTC
once	15	TRBD1	TRBJ1-2	TRBV3-1/TRBV3-2	CASSHPGQGDYGYTF	TGTGCCAGCAGCCACCCCGGACAGGGCGACTATGGCTACACCTTC
NA	14	NA	TRBJ1-2	TRBV4-1	CASSLRNSNYGYTF	TGCGCCAGCAGCCTAAGAAACAGTAACTATGGCTACACCTTC
NA	15	TRBD1	TRBJ2-1	TRBV6-5	CASTEGGQEYNEQFF	TGTGCCAGCACCGAGGGGGGACAGGAGTACAATGAGCAGTTCTTC
NA	17	NA	TRBJ1-4	TRBV6-2/TRBV6-3	CASSPRGGTSSNEKLFF	TGTGCCAGCAGTCCCCGGGGGGGGACCTCCTCAAATGAAAAACTGTTTTTT
NA	18	TRBD2	TRBJ2-5	TRBV7-9	CASSLALLAGVLLGTQYF	TGTGCCAGCAGCTTAGCGCTACTAGCGGGGGTCCTTCTGGGGACCCAGTACTTC
few	13	TRBD1	TRBJ1-5	TRBV12-3/TRBV12-4	CASSLQGDQPQHF	TGTGCCAGCAGTTTACAGGGGGATCAGCCCCAGCATTTT
NA	14	NA	TRBJ1-2	TRBV13	CASSGSSRGYGYTF	TGTGCCAGCAGCGGATCAAGTCGGGGCTATGGCTACACCTTC
NA	15	NA	TRBJ1-5	TRBV30	CAWSPWAGDNQPQHF	TGTGCCTGGAGTCCGTGGGCAGGGGACAATCAGCCCCAGCATTTT
once	15	NA	TRBJ1-6	TRBV5-5	CASSPGVGYNSPLHF	TGTGCCAGCAGCCCCGGAGTTGGGTATAATTCACCCCTCCACTTT
NA	14	NA	TRBJ1-5	TRBV7-2	CASSLFGSNQPQHF	TGTGCCAGCAGCTTATTTGGCAGCAATCAGCCCCAGCATTTT
once	13	NA	TRBJ2-3	TRBV6-5	CASRGSGTDTQYF	TGTGCCAGTCGGGGATCGGGCACAGATACGCAGTATTTT
once	15	NA	TRBJ1-2	TRBV6-5	CASSPNPDRGRGYTF	TGTGCCAGCAGTCCTAACCCGGACAGAGGGCGAGGCTACACCTTC
NA	14	NA	TRBJ1-2	TRBV6-1	CASSEFRAGGGYTF	TGTGCCAGCAGTGAATTTCGGGCCGGAGGGGGCTACACCTTC
NA	16	NA	TRBJ1-2	TRBV19	CASSIFGGKGSYGYTF	TGTGCCAGTAGTATCTTTGGGGGCAAAGGGAGCTATGGCTACACCTTC
NA	16	TRBD2	TRBJ2-1	TRBV7-8	CASSLEAGGLRNEQFF	TGTGCCAGCAGCTTAGAAGCGGGGGGCCTTCGGAATGAGCAGTTCTTC
once	13	NA	TRBJ2-2	TRBV6-5	CASTLTNTGELFF	TGTGCCAGCACCCTAACGAACACCGGGGAGCTGTTTTTT
NA	12	NA	TRBJ2-7	TRBV11-2	CASSLDGYEQYF	TGTGCCAGCAGCTTAGACGGCTACGAGCAGTACTTC
once	14	NA	TRBJ1-5	TRBV19	CASSVIQGNQPQHF	TGTGCCAGTTCAGTTATCCAGGGGAATCAGCCCCAGCATTTT
NA	14	NA	TRBJ1-3	TRBV9	CASSPQQGSNTIYF	TGTGCCAGCAGCCCCCAGCAGGGCTCAAACACCATATATTTT
NA	16	NA	TRBJ1-2	TRBV6-1	CASSGGRGGSNYGYTF	TGTGCCAGCAGTGGGGGCCGAGGGGGTAGCAACTATGGCTACACCTTC
NA	15	NA	TRBJ2-5	TRBV7-3	CASSSTGAGAETQYF	TGTGCCAGCAGCTCCACCGGGGCGGGGGCAGAGACCCAGTACTTC
NA	14	NA	TRBJ2-2	TRBV3-1/TRBV3-2	CASTPRSGTGELFF	TGTGCCAGCACACCTCGGTCGGGCACCGGGGAGCTGTTTTTT
NA	13	NA	TRBJ1-6	TRBV10-3	CAIGGTANSPLHF	TGTGCCATCGGGGGGACGGCTAATTCACCCCTCCACTTT